This T cell receptor (beta chain) appears in the sequencing data of a study of cytomegalovirus exposure and HLA in healthy donors. V dropped 4 bases and J dropped 7; count of bases not matched to a gene: 7. Germline values: CDR1 SEHNR, CDR2 FQNEAQ (reference sequence). The CDR3 is 15 residues long. Study-wide results and limits: Reportedly, a later analysis found an Asian-associated ancestry cluster had fewer N-insertions than the approximately 640-donor mean.

Regarding this clone: What it binds is not known.

Primers included in the PCR were 60 Vbeta and 13 Jbeta primers. Sequencing used immunoSEQ multiplex PCR; TCRdb keeps in-frame clones, though not all of them. The sample carries 75,000 to 100,000 clones, 70% to 80% recorded once. The TCR sequence derives from a man between 18 and 29 years old in good health and CMV-seropositive. Sequences were obtained from PBMCs. The rearrangement uses TRBV7-9 and TRBJ1-6; 7 bases map to TRBD1. CDR3 bases: TGTGCCAGCAGCTCCCTACAGGGGATCAATTCACCCCTCCACTTT. It translates to CASSSLQGINSPLHF.